Below are 2 T cell receptor beta chains sequenced from a single sample in a study of cytomegalovirus exposure and HLA in healthy donors. PCR involved 60 Vbeta and 13 Jbeta primers. The protocol was immunoSEQ multiplex PCR, while the TCRdb copy is restricted to in-frame clones and leaves out a portion. This table has about 94,000 clones, over 65% appearing once. What was sequenced was PBMCs. The receptors stem from a man younger than 45 in good health and CMV-seronegative.

The V gene is TRBV5-4, the J gene TRBJ1-5; D remains ambiguous. V lost 4 bases to trimming and J lost 9 bases, with 14 bases between them. Germline V gives CDR1 SGHNT, CDR2 YYREEE (reference sequence). The CDR3 runs 13 residues. The CDR3 region is CASSTRLEGPQHF. CDR3 nucleotides: TGTGCCAGCAGCACCAGGCTCGAGGGGCCCCAGCATTTT.

The chain has TRBV19 and TRBJ1-3; no clear D. The germline gives CDR1 LNHDA, CDR2 SQIVND (reference sequence). V was cut by 5 bases and J by 3 bases, with 8 bases left in between. The CDR3 has 13 residues. CDR3 in DNA: TGTGCCAGTAGTCCCACCGGTGGAAACACCATATATTTT. Translated: CASSPTGGNTIYF.